The clone carrying this T cell receptor (beta chain) was detected ten times or more. The data are from a study of CD8 T cells in ankylosing spondylitis. In TCRdb, the 5' RACE reads were re-called with MiXCR into one record per CDR3 protein. The sample records more than 250,000 distinct CDR3 sequences, roughly 10% being singletons. The sequenced sample was blood, either unsorted or a sorted T cell fraction (not recorded which). This clonotype was sampled from a female donor with ankylosing spondylitis or in good health (not recorded which).

The CDR3 nucleotides are TGCAGTGCTCCCGTTGTAGCGGGGTACAATGAGCAGTTCTTC. Translated: CSAPVVAGYNEQFF. The chain uses TRBV20-1 and TRBJ2-1; 8 nucleotides agree with TRBD2. The germline gives CDR1 DFQATT, CDR2 SNEGSKA (reference sequence). V lost 5 bases and J lost 4; bases outside the gene matches: 7. CDR3 length equals 14 residues.